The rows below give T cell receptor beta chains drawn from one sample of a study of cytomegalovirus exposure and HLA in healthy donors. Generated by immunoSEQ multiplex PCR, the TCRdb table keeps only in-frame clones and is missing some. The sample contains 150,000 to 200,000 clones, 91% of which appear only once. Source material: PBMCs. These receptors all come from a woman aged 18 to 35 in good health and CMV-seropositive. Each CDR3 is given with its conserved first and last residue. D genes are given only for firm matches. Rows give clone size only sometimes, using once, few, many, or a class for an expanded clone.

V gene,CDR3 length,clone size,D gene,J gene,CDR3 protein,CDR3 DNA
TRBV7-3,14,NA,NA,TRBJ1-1,CASSPRGDLAEAFF,TGTGCCAGCAGCCCCCGTGGGGACTTGGCTGAAGCTTTCTTT
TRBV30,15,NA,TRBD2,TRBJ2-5,CAWSWLAGGGETQYF,TGTGCCTGGAGTTGGCTAGCGGGGGGAGGTGAGACCCAGTACTTC
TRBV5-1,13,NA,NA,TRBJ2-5,CASRLADQETQYF,TGCGCCAGCAGGTTAGCGGACCAAGAGACCCAGTACTTC
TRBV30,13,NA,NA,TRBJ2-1,CAWSVSAVGEQFF,TGTGCCTGGAGTGTATCAGCGGTGGGGGAGCAGTTCTTC
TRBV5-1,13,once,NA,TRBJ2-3,CASSLRGSDTQYF,TGCGCCAGCAGCTTGAGGGGGTCGGATACGCAGTATTTT
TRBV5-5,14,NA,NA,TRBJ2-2,CASSTAPNTGELFF,TGTGCCAGCAGTACAGCTCCGAACACCGGGGAGCTGTTTTTT
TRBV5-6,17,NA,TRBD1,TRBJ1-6,CASNPTGGGSYNSPLHF,TGTGCCAGCAACCCCACAGGGGGCGGCTCCTATAATTCACCCCTCCACTTT
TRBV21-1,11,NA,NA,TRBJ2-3,CASSFLDTQYF,TGTGCCAGCAGCTTTCTGGATACGCAGTATTTT
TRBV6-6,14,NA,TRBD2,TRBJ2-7,CASSRGLAGGEQYF,TGTGCCAGCAGTAGGGGACTAGCGGGAGGCGAGCAGTACTTC
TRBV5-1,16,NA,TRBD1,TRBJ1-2,CASSLEGTGVGYGYTF,TGCGCCAGCAGCTTGGAAGGCACAGGGGTGGGCTATGGCTACACCTTC
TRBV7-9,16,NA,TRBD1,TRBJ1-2,CASSLGQGDLRDGYTF,TGTGCCAGCAGCTTAGGTCAGGGGGATCTTCGGGATGGCTACACCTTC
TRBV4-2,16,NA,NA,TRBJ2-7,CASSQVNGGTAYEQYF,TGTGCCAGCAGCCAAGTCAATGGCGGGACCGCCTACGAGCAGTACTTC
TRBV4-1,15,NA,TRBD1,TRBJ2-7,CASRTTTGSSYEQYF,TGCGCCAGCAGAACCACGACAGGGAGCTCCTACGAGCAGTACTTC
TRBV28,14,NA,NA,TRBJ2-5,CASGTGEDQETQYF,TGTGCCAGCGGCACGGGAGAGGATCAAGAGACCCAGTACTTC
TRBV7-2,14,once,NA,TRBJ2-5,CASSLYQGPETQYF,TGTGCCAGCAGCCTCTACCAGGGCCCGGAGACCCAGTACTTC
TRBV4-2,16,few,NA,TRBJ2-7,CASSLTTGTSLDEQYF,TGTGCCAGCAGCCTCACAACCGGGACATCCTTGGACGAGCAGTACTTC
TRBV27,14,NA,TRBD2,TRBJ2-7,CASSPVAGPYEQYF,TGTGCCAGCAGTCCGGTAGCGGGGCCGTACGAGCAGTACTTC
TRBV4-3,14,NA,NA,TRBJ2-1,CAVQGRFAYNEQFF,TGCGCCGTTCAGGGGCGGTTTGCCTACAATGAGCAGTTCTTC
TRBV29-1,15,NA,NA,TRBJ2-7,CSVVTVAGHTYEQYF,TGCAGCGTTGTTACTGTGGCAGGGCACACCTACGAGCAGTACTTC
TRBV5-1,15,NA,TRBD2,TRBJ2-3,CASNLGGASTDTQYF,TGCGCCTCAAACCTCGGGGGGGCAAGCACAGATACGCAGTATTTT
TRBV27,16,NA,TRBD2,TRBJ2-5,CATESSAGGYQETQYF,TGTGCCACCGAAAGTTCAGCGGGGGGCTACCAAGAGACCCAGTACTTC
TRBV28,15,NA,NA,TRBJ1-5,CATTQRQVGNQPQHF,TGTGCCACTACCCAACGACAGGTCGGCAATCAGCCCCAGCATTTT
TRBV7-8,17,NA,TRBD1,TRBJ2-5,CASSLAGGQGRGETQYF,TGTGCCAGCAGCTTAGCGGGTGGACAGGGGCGAGGAGAGACCCAGTACTTC
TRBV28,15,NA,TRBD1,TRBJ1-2,CASSPATGGVSGYTF,TGTGCCAGCAGTCCCGCCACAGGGGGAGTTAGTGGCTACACCTTC
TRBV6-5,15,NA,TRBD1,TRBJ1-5,CASSTGTGPHQPQHF,TGTGCCAGCAGCACCGGGACAGGGCCTCATCAGCCCCAGCATTTT
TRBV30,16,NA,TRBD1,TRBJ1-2,CAWSGPPGQGAYGYTF,TGTGCCTGGAGTGGGCCTCCGGGACAGGGGGCCTATGGCTACACCTTC
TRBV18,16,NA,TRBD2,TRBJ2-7,CASSSPVAGGRYEQYF,TGTGCCAGCTCATCGCCGGTAGCGGGAGGGCGCTACGAGCAGTACTTC
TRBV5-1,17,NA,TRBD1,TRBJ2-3,CASSLRGDRGVTDTQYF,TGCGCCAGCAGCCTCCGAGGGGACAGGGGAGTCACAGATACGCAGTATTTT
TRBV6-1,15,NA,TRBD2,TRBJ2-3,CASTEIAGGTDTQYF,TGTGCCAGCACCGAAATAGCGGGAGGGACAGATACGCAGTATTTT
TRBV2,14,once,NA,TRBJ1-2,CASSDTPDYYGYTF,TGTGCCAGCAGTGATACCCCAGACTATTATGGCTACACCTTC
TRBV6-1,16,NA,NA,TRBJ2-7,CASSETWAGASYEQYF,TGTGCCAGCAGTGAAACATGGGCAGGGGCCTCCTACGAGCAGTACTTC
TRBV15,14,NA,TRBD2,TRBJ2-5,CATSRDWGEGTQYF,TGTGCCACCAGCAGAGATTGGGGGGAGGGGACCCAGTACTTC
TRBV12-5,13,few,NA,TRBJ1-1,CASGETRNTEAFF,TGTGCTAGTGGAGAGACAAGGAACACTGAAGCTTTCTTT
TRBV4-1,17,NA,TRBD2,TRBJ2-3,CASSQDPLAGVTDTQYF,TGCGCCAGCAGCCAAGATCCCCTAGCGGGGGTCACAGATACGCAGTATTTT
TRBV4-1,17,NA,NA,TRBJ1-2,CASSQDSRDPTNYGYTF,TGCGCCAGCAGCCAAGATAGCAGGGATCCGACTAACTATGGCTACACCTTC
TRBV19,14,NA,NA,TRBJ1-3,CASTDRLSGNTIYF,TGTGCCAGTACCGACAGACTCTCTGGAAACACCATATATTTT
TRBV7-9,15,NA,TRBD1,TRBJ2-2,CASSRLTGAAGELFF,TGTGCCAGCAGTAGATTGACAGGGGCTGCCGGGGAGCTGTTTTTT
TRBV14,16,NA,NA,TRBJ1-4,CASSQGMSGRAEKLFF,TGTGCCAGCAGCCAAGGGATGTCAGGGAGGGCTGAAAAACTGTTTTTT
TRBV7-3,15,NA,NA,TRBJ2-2,CASSPVEGNTGELFF,TGTGCCAGCAGCCCCGTGGAGGGGAACACCGGGGAGCTGTTTTTT
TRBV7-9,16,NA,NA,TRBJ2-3,CASSHDQGPYTDTQYF,TGTGCCAGCAGCCACGATCAGGGGCCTTACACAGATACGCAGTATTTT
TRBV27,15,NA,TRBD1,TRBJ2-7,CASSRGGQGGHEQYF,TGTGCCAGCAGCAGGGGCGGACAGGGGGGGCACGAGCAGTACTTC
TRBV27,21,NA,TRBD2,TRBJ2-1,CASSRQGRVTSGTSSYNEQFF,TGTGCCAGCAGTCGTCAAGGCCGGGTAACTAGCGGGACGAGCTCCTACAATGAGCAGTTCTTC
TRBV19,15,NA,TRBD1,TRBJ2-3,CASTVQGARTDTQYF,TGTGCCAGTACCGTCCAGGGGGCTAGAACAGATACGCAGTATTTT
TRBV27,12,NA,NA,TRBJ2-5,CASSRLGETQYF,TGTGCCAGCAGTAGACTAGGAGAGACCCAGTACTTC
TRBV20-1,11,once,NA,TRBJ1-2,CSAPGIGGYTF,TGCAGTGCGCCAGGGATTGGTGGCTACACCTTC
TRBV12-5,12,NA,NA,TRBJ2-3,CASGRYGDTQYF,TGTGCTAGTGGTCGCTACGGAGATACGCAGTATTTT
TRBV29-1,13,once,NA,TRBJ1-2,CSHKSGVDYGYTF,TGCAGTCATAAGTCGGGGGTGGACTATGGCTACACCTTC
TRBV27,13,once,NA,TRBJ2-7,CASSSPGQGSKYF,TGTGCCAGCAGTTCTCCGGGTCAGGGAAGCAAGTACTTC
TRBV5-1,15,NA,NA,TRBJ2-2,CASSLHSGNTGELFF,TGCGCCAGCAGCTTACATAGCGGGAACACCGGGGAGCTGTTTTTT
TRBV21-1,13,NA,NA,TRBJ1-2,CASSKKGASGYTF,TGTGCCAGCAGCAAAAAGGGGGCAAGTGGCTACACCTTC
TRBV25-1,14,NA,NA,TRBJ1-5,CASSERGEVQPQHF,TGTGCCAGCAGTGAAAGGGGCGAGGTTCAGCCCCAGCATTTT
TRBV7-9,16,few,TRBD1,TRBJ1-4,CASSYSPTGGEEKLFF,TGTGCCAGCAGCTACTCACCGACAGGGGGGGAAGAAAAACTGTTTTTT
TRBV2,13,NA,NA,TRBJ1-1,CASSPHQSTEAFF,TGTGCCAGCAGCCCACATCAGTCCACTGAAGCTTTCTTT
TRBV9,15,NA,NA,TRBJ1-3,CASSAAGASGNTIYF,TGTGCCAGCAGCGCAGCAGGGGCCTCTGGAAACACCATATATTTT
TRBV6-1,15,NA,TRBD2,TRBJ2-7,CASSERTSGSNEQYF,TGTGCCAGCAGTGAAAGGACTAGCGGGAGTAACGAGCAGTACTTC
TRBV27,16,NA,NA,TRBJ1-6,CASSVVSPGYNSPLHF,TGTGCCAGCTCTGTTGTAAGTCCGGGCTATAATTCACCCCTCCACTTT
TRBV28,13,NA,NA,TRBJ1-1,CASRGGVGTEAFF,TGTGCCAGCAGGGGGGGGGTAGGCACTGAAGCTTTCTTT
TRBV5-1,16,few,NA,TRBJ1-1,CASSLEPGGVGTEAFF,TGCGCCAGCAGCTTGGAGCCGGGAGGGGTGGGGACTGAAGCTTTCTTT
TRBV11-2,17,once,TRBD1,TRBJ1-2,CASSLDRAFRGVYGYTF,TGTGCCAGCAGCTTAGATCGGGCGTTCAGGGGGGTGTACGGCTACACCTTC